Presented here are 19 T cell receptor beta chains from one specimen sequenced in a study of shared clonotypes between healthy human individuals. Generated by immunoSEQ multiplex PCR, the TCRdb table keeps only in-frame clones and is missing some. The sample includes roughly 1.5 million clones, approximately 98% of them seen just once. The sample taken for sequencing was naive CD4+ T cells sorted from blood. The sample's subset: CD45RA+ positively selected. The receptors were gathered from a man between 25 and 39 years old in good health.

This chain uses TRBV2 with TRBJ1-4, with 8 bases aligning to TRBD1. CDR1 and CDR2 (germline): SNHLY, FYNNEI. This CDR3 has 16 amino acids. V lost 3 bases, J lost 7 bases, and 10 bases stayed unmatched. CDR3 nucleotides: TGTGCCAGCAGTGATGGGGTCGACAGGGGTGGTGAAAAACTGTTTTTT. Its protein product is CASSDGVDRGGEKLFF.

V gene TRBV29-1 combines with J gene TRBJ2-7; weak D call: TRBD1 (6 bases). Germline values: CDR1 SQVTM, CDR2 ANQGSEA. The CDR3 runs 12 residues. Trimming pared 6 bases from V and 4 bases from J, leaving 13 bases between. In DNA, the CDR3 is TGCAGCGTAAACAGGGATGGGTACGAGCAGTACTTC. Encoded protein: CSVNRDGYEQYF.

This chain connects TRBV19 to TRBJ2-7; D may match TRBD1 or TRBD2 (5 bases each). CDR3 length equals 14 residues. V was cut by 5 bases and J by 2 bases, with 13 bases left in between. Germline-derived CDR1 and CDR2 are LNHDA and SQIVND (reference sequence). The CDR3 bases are TGTGCCAGTAGTCCCGGGACGGTCACCTACGAGCAGTACTTC. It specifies CASSPGTVTYEQYF.

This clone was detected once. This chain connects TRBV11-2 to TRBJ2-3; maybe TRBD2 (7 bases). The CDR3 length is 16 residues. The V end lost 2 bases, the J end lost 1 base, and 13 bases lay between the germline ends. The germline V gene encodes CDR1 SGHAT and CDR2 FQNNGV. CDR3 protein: CASSLLGGVGTDTQYF. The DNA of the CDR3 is TGTGCCAGCAGCTTATTAGGGGGGGTTGGCACAGATACGCAGTATTTT.

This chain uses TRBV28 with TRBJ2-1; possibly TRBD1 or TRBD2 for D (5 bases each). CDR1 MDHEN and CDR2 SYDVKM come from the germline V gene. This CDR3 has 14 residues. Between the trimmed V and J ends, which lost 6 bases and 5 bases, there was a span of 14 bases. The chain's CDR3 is CASRGVGGDNEQFF. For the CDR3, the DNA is TGTGCCAGCAGGGGGGTCGGAGGCGACAATGAGCAGTTCTTC.

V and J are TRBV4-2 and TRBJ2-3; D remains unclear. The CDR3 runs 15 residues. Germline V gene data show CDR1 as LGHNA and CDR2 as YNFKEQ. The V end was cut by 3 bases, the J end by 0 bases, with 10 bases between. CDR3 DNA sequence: TGTGCCAGCAGCCATCTAAGTCCTAGCACAGATACGCAGTATTTT. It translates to CASSHLSPSTDTQYF.

The CDR3, as DNA: TGTGCCAGCAGAGACAGAAGCTCGAACACCGGGGAGCTGTTTTTT. Translation: CASRDRSSNTGELFF. The J gene is TRBJ2-2, the V gene TRBV2, with TRBD1 as a possible D gene (5 bases). The CDR3 spans 15 residues. V gave up 6 bases and J gave up 0 bases, with 11 bases separating them. Germline-derived CDR1 and CDR2 are SNHLY and FYNNEI.

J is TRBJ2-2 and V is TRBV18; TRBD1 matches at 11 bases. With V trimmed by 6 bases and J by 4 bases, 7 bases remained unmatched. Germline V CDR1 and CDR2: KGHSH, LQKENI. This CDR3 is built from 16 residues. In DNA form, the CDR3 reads TGTGCCAGCTCGCCCGGACAGGGGGCAGTCACCGGGGAGCTGTTTTTT. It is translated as CASSPGQGAVTGELFF.

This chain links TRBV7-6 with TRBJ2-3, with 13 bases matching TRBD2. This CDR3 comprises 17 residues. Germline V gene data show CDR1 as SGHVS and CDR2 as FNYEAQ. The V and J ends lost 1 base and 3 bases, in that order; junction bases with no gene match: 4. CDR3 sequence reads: CASSLGVGLAGTDTQYF. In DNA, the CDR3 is TGTGCCAGCAGCTTAGGAGTGGGACTAGCGGGAACAGATACGCAGTATTTT. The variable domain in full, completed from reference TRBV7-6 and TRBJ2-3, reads GAGVSQSPRYKVTKRGQDVALRCDPISGHVSLYWYRQALGQGPEFLTYFNYEAQQDKSGLPNDRFSAERPEGSISTLTIQRTEQRDSAMYRCASSLGVGLAGTDTQYFGPGTRLTVL.

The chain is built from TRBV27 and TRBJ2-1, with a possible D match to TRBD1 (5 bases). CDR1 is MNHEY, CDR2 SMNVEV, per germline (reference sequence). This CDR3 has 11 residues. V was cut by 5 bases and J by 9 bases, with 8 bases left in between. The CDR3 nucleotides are TGTGCCAGCAGTCAGGGTCTTGAGCAGTTCTTC. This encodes CASSQGLEQFF.

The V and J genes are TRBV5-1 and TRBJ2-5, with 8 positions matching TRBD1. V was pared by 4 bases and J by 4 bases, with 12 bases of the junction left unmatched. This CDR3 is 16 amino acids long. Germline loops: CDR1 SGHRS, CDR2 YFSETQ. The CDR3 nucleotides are TGCGCCAGCAGCACCGTCCAATCCGGGACAGGAGAGACCCAGTACTTC. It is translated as CASSTVQSGTGETQYF.

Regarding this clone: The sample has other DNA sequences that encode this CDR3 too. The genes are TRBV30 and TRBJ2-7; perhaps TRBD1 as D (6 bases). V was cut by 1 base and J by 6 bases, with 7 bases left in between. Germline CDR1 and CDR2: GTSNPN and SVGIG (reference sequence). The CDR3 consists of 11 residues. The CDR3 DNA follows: TGTGCCTGGAGTGGAGGGGGCGAGCAGTACTTC. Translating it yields CAWSGGGEQYF. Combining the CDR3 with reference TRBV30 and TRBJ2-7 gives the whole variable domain SQTIHQWPATLVQPVGSPLSLECTVEGTSNPNLYWYRQAAGRGLQLLFYSVGIGQISSEVPQNLSASRPQDRQFILSSKKLLLSDSGFYLCAWSGGGEQYFGPGTRLTVT.

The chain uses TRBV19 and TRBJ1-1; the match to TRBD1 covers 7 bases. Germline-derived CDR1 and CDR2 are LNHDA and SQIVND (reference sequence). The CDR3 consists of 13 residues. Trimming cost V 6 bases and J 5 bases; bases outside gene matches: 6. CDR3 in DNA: TGTGCCAGTAGAAAGGTGACAGGGACTGAAGCTTTCTTT. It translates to CASRKVTGTEAFF. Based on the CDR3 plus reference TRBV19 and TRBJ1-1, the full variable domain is DGGITQSPKYLFRKEGQNVTLSCEQNLNHDAMYWYRQDPGQGLRLIYYSQIVNDFQKGDIAEGYSVSREKKESFPLTVTSAQKNPTAFYLCASRKVTGTEAFFGQGTRLTVV.

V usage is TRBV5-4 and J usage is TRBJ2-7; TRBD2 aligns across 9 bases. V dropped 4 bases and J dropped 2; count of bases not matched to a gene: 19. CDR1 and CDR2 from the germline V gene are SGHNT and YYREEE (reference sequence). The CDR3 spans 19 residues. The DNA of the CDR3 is TGTGCCAGCAGCCCGGGGCGGGGTAGCGGGAGCTTGGGTGCCTACGAGCAGTACTTC. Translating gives CASSPGRGSGSLGAYEQYF.

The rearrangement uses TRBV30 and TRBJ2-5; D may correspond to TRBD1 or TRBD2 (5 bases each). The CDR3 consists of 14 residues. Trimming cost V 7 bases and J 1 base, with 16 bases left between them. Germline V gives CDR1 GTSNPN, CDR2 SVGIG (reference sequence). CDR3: CAYRLQGRQETQYF. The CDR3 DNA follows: TGTGCCTACCGCCTTCAGGGACGCCAAGAGACCCAGTACTTC.

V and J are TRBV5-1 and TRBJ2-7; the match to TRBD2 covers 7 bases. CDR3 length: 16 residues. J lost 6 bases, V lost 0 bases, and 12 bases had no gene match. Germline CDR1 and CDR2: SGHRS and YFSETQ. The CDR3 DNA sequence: TGCGCCAGCAGCTTGGAGGCGAGACTAGCTTCGGGCGAGCAGTACTTC. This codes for CASSLEARLASGEQYF.

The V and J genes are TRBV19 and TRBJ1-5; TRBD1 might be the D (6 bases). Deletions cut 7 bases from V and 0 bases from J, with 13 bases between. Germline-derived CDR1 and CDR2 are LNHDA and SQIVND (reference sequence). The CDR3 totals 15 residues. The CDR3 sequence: CASTLGTYSNQPQHF. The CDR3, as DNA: TGTGCCAGTACCTTGGGGACATATAGCAATCAGCCCCAGCATTTT.

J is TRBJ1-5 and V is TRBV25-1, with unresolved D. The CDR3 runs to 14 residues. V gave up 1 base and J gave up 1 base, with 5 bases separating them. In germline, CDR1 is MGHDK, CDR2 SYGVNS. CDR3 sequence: CASSELVSNQPQHF. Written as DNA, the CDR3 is TGTGCCAGCAGTGAATTGGTCAGCAATCAGCCCCAGCATTTT.

The CDR3 loop reads CSVKAGTEDTEAFF. The CDR3, as DNA: TGCAGCGTTAAAGCGGGGACCGAGGACACTGAAGCTTTCTTT. The rearrangement links TRBV29-1 to TRBJ1-1, with D possibly being TRBD1 (5 bases). The CDR3 consists of 14 residues. Germline values: CDR1 SQVTM, CDR2 ANQGSEA. V was clipped by 5 bases and J by 3 bases, with 16 bases between them.